This TCR beta chain was recorded in a study of blood T cell repertoires in COVID-19. In the authors' methods: Estimated nucleated cell counts came from reference gene primer amplification. Repertoires were generated with immunoSEQ multiplex PCR, while TCRdb's copy carries only in-frame clones and drops some. V and J calls and clone size follow that table, whereas D and trimming were derived from the DNA. The top ten clones hold roughly 7.7% of a sample with about 110,000 clones, 65% to 90% of them seen once. Sequenced material: peripheral blood. This receptor was identified in a woman aged 80 or over with active or convalescent COVID-19.

The chain's CDR3 is CASSHPGLANNEQFF. The CDR3 DNA reads TGCGCCAGCAGCCACCCGGGACTAGCAAACAATGAGCAGTTCTTC. The chain carries TRBV4-1 and TRBJ2-1, with 9 nucleotides matching TRBD2. Looked up from germline, CDR1 is MGHRA and CDR2 is YSYEKL. The CDR3 has 15 residues. J gave up 5 bases and V 3 bases, and 5 bases lay outside the gene matches.